A single sample gave rise to the 22 T cell receptor beta chains below, sequenced in a study of T cell repertoires in cytomegalovirus infection. Their target antigens are unknown. Using its own MiXCR run on the reads, TCRdb lists one record per CDR3 protein. The sample holds 700,000 to 900,000 distinct CDR3 sequences, just under 30% seen once. Sequences were derived from cultured CD8+ T cells from PBMCs, sampled from culture after CMV antigen stimulation. These receptors all come from a human donor in good health (CMV status not recorded). Some clones in this sample may be carry-over from other donors' samples.

The V gene is TRBV4-1, the J gene TRBJ2-3, with D possibly being TRBD2 (6 bases). V gave up 4 bases and J gave up 3 bases, with 14 bases separating them. Germline V lookup: CDR1 MGHRA, CDR2 YSYEKL. CDR3 length: 15 residues. CDR3 in DNA: TGCGCCAGCAGCCCCATTGGCCGGGGGACAGATACGCAGTATTTT. As protein: CASSPIGRGTDTQYF.

This clonotype was seen a few times. CDR3 region: CASWRGPRQETQYF. CDR3 DNA: TGTGCCAGCTGGCGGGGGCCACGCCAAGAGACCCAGTACTTC. The rearrangement joins TRBV5-5 to TRBJ2-5; a possible D gene is TRBD2 (7 bases). The CDR3 totals 14 residues. Germline V gene lookup returns CDR1 SGHKS and CDR2 YYEKEE (reference sequence). V lost 7 bases and J lost 1, with 14 bases in between. The full variable domain, its missing parts supplied by reference TRBV5-5 and TRBJ2-5, is DAGVTQSPTHLIKTRGQQVTLRCSPISGHKSVSWYQQVLGQGPQFIFQYYEKEERGRGNFPDRFSARQFPNYSSELNVNALLLGDSALYLCASWRGPRQETQYFGPGTRLLVL.

This clonotype was picked up a small number of times. The chain uses TRBV7-8 and TRBJ2-7, with D perhaps TRBD1 (6 bases). Trimming removed 1 base from V and 0 bases from J, with 13 bases in between. The CDR3 is 16 residues long. CDR1 and CDR2 (germline): SGHVS, FQNEAQ. The CDR3 coding sequence is TGTGCCAGCAGCTTAGGGGGCCAGGGGATCTCCTACGAGCAGTACGTC. Its protein product is CASSLGGQGISYEQYV.

The chain combines TRBV20-1 with TRBJ1-5, with TRBD1 matching 10 bases. Trimming removed 6 bases from V and 0 bases from J; junction bases left unmatched: 11. The CDR3 sequence is 17 residues long. CDR1 and CDR2 from the germline V gene are DFQATT and SNEGSKA (reference sequence). The CDR3 bases are TGCAGTGCCCGAGGACAGGGGGTAGGTTATAGCAATCAGCCCCAGCATTTT. It is translated as CSARGQGVGYSNQPQHF.

V gene TRBV7-6 combines with J gene TRBJ2-7; D may be TRBD1 or TRBD2 (6 bases each). Trimming removed 1 base at V and 6 bases at J, with 16 bases between. Germline CDR1 reads SGHVS; CDR2 reads FNYEAQ. The CDR3 runs 15 residues. The CDR3 DNA is TGTGCCAGCAGCTTAGGCTGGGGGGCAGAAGTCGAGCAGTACTTC. Translation: CASSLGWGAEVEQYF.

There are a few counts of this clonotype. V is TRBV7-8 and J is TRBJ2-3; D gene uncertain. The CDR3 has 12 residues. The ends were cut back, 8 bases at V and 2 bases at J, with 8 bases in the middle. Per germline, CDR1 SGHVS and CDR2 FQNEAQ. The CDR3 DNA follows: TGTGCCAGCCACTCGCACACAGATACGCAGTATTTT. It encodes CASHSHTDTQYF.

The chain recombines TRBV7-7 with TRBJ1-1, with TRBD1 as a possible D gene (5 bases). Looked up from germline, CDR1 is SSHAT and CDR2 is FNYEAQ (reference sequence). The CDR3 spans 16 residues. CDR3 sequence reads: CATSKIGGYEDTEAFF. CDR3 DNA: TGTGCTACCAGCAAAATTGGGGGATATGAGGACACTGAAGCTTTCTTT.

The chain has TRBV12-3 or TRBV12-4 and TRBJ1-2; D remains ambiguous. The CDR3 consists of 14 residues. Trimming took off 1 base at V and 8 bases at J, with 14 bases between the two ends. CDR3 coding DNA: TGTGCCAGCAGTTTAGTGGGAGATAATGGGGGCTACACCTTC. This translates into CASSLVGDNGGYTF.

The CDR3 loop reads CSARDPLYPQGPEAFF. As DNA, the CDR3 is TGCAGTGCTAGAGACCCGCTCTACCCACAGGGGCCTGAAGCTTTCTTT. V usage is TRBV20-1 and J usage is TRBJ1-1; the match to TRBD1 covers 7 bases. The germline CDR1 and CDR2 sequences are DFQATT and SNEGSKA (reference sequence). J lost 6 bases, V lost 0 bases, and 13 bases had no gene match. The CDR3 covers 16 residues.

In this sample, this clonotype turned up a few times. The gene calls are TRBV9 and TRBJ1-1, with D unclear. Germline assignment: CDR1 SGDLS and CDR2 YYNGEE. Between the trimmed V and J ends, which lost 4 bases and 0 bases, there was a span of 13 bases. This CDR3 comprises 15 residues. The DNA for the CDR3 is TGTGCCAGCAGCCCAGCCCAAATTATGAACACTGAAGCTTTCTTT. Translation: CASSPAQIMNTEAFF. The full variable domain, rest sourced from reference TRBV9 and TRBJ1-1, is DSGVTQTPKHLITATGQRVTLRCSPRSGDLSVYWYQQSLDQGLQFLIQYYNGEERAKGNILERFSAQQFPDLHSELNLSSLELGDSALYFCASSPAQIMNTEAFFGQGTRLTVV.

This clonotype was counted only a few times. J is TRBJ1-2 and V is TRBV12-3 or TRBV12-4, with 8 bases lining up with TRBD1. The CDR3 has 16 residues. J was trimmed by 8 bases and V by 6 bases; bases with no gene match: 17. CDR3 sequence reads: CASRPSSRGRMEGYTF. CDR3 DNA: TGTGCCAGCAGACCCTCAAGCAGGGGGCGAATGGAGGGCTACACCTTC.

The chain carries TRBV7-9 and TRBJ1-3; D ambiguous. This CDR3 region has 14 residues. Trimming left V 8 bases short and J 3 bases short, with 14 bases between. Germline CDR1 and CDR2: SEHNR and FQNEAQ (reference sequence). The CDR3: CASGPAGRGNTIYF. CDR3 DNA sequence: TGTGCCAGCGGACCCGCCGGGCGTGGAAACACCATATATTTT.

J is TRBJ2-7 and V is TRBV7-6; the D is unclear. The CDR3 runs 12 residues. Germline values: CDR1 SGHVS, CDR2 FNYEAQ. V was shortened by 5 bases and J by 6 bases, with 11 bases between the two germline ends. DNA of the CDR3: TGTGCCAGCAGCGGCACTTTACGCGAGCAGTACGTC. Its protein is CASSGTLREQYV.

Ten or more counts support this clonotype. CDR3 DNA sequence: TGTGCCAGCAGCCCAGACGGGGCCTCCAACTATGGCTACACCTTC. Residues: CASSPDGASNYGYTF. The chain carries TRBV7-2 and TRBJ1-2; D is possibly TRBD1 (5 bases). With 5 bases removed from V and 2 bases from J, the gap between germline ends came to 15 bases. The germline V gene encodes CDR1 SGHTA and CDR2 FQGNSA. This CDR3 region has 15 residues.

V usage is TRBV19 and J usage is TRBJ2-2; D might be TRBD2 (6 bases). Per germline, CDR1 LNHDA and CDR2 SQIVND (reference sequence). The CDR3 loop spans 13 amino acids. V lost 4 bases, J lost 5 bases, and 8 bases lay in between. CDR3: CASSNRETGELFF. CDR3 DNA sequence: TGTGCCAGTAGTAACCGGGAGACCGGGGAGCTGTTTTTT.

The rearrangement links TRBV24-1 to TRBJ2-3; 7 nucleotides match TRBD1. V lost 2 bases, J lost 2 bases, and 3 bases stayed unmatched. Germline CDR1 and CDR2: KGHDR and SFDVKD. This CDR3 has 15 residues. CDR3 loop: CATSDWGQNTDTQYF. The CDR3 DNA follows: TGTGCCACCAGTGATTGGGGACAGAACACAGATACGCAGTATTTT.

In this sample, this clonotype turned up a few times. The chain couples TRBV11-1 to TRBJ2-3; no firm D call. There are 14 residues in the CDR3. Trimming removed 4 bases at V and 2 bases at J, with 10 bases between. Per germline, CDR1 SGHAT and CDR2 FQDESV (reference sequence). CDR3 coding DNA: TGTGCCAGCAGCTCGAATAGGAACACAGATACGCAGTATTTT. The encoded protein is CASSSNRNTDTQYF.

This clonotype came up many times. The V call is TRBV7-8, the J call TRBJ2-5; D is unclear. Germline-derived CDR1 and CDR2 are SGHVS and FQNEAQ. This CDR3 is built from 14 residues. V lost 2 bases and J 2 bases, leaving 9 bases between the germline ends. In DNA, the CDR3 is TGTGCCAGCAGCTTACCACAAGTACAAGAGACCCAGTACTTC. It is translated as CASSLPQVQETQYF.

At least ten counts were recorded for this clonotype. The J gene is TRBJ1-2, the V gene TRBV24-1; D may be TRBD1 (5 bases). This CDR3 is built from 14 residues. Per the germline V gene, CDR1 is KGHDR and CDR2 is SFDVKD. V shed 3 bases and J shed 3 bases, with 10 bases lying between them. This chain's CDR3 is CATSDAGTDYGYTF. Written as DNA, the CDR3 is TGTGCCACCAGTGATGCCGGGACGGACTATGGCTACACCTTC.

This clonotype was found a few times. The chain combines TRBV7-2 with TRBJ1-5, with no clear D. Trimming removed 3 bases from V and 7 bases from J, with 10 bases in between. Germline values: CDR1 SGHTA, CDR2 FQGNSA. This CDR3 has 13 amino acids. In DNA form, the CDR3 reads TGTGCCAGCAGCTTCAAGGGCTTCCAGCCCCAGCATTTT. This codes for CASSFKGFQPQHF.

The rearrangement joins TRBV4-2 to TRBJ2-5; no reliable D call. Trimming left V 1 base short and J 1 base short, with 13 bases between. CDR1 and CDR2 from the germline V gene are LGHNA and YNFKEQ. CDR3 length equals 16 residues. The CDR3 DNA is TGTGCCAGCAGCCAAGGCGCCCCGCACGGCCAAGAGACCCAGTACTTC. Protein product: CASSQGAPHGQETQYF.

This clonotype was counted a few times. V gene TRBV6-1 combines with J gene TRBJ2-3; 7 bases map to TRBD1. Per germline, CDR1 MNHNS and CDR2 SASEGT. This CDR3 spans 16 amino acids. V shed 4 bases, J shed 6 bases, and the junction held 13 bases outside the gene matches. The CDR3 bases are TGTGCCAGCAGTGGCCCGGGACAGAGAGGAGTGGATACGCAGTATTTT. Residues: CASSGPGQRGVDTQYF.